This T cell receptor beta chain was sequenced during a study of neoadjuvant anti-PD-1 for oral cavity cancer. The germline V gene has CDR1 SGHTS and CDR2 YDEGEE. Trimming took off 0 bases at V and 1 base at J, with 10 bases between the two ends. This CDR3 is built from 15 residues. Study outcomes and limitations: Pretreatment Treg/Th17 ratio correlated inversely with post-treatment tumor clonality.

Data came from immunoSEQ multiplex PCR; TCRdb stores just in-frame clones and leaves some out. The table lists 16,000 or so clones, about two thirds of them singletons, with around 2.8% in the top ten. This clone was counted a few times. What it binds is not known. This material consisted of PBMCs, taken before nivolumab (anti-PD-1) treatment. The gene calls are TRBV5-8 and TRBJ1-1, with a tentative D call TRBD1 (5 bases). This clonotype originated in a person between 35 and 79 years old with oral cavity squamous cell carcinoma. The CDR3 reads CASSLGGRGNTEAFF. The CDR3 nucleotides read TGTGCCAGCAGCTTGGGAGGGAGGGGGAACACTGAAGCTTTCTTT.